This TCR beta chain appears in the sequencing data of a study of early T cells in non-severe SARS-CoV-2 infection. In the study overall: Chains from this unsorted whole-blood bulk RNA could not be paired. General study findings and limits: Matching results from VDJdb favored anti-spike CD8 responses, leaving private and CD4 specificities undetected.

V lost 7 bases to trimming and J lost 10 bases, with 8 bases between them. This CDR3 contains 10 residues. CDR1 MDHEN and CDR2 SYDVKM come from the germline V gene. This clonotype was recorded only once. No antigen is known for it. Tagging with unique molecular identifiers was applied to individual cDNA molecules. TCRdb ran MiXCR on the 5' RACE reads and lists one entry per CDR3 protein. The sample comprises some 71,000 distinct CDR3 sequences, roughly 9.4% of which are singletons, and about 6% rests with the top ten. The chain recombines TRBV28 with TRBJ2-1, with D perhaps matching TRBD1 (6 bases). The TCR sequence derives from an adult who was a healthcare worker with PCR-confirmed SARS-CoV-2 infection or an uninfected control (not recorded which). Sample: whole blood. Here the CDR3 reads CASTGTEQFF. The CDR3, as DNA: TGTGCCAGCACCGGGACAGAGCAGTTCTTC.